The source of this TCR beta chain is a study of spatial heterogeneity in lung cancer. Study-wide background: The count of detected beta-chain sequences consistently exceeded that of alpha-chain sequences.

Carried by each TCR cDNA molecule was a unique molecular identifier. TCRdb reprocessed the 5' RACE reads via MiXCR and lists one record per CDR3 protein. The sample has tens of thousands of distinct CDR3 sequences, less than 15% seen once; the top ten hold roughly two fifths. Described time point: sample taken at primary tumor resection. Tumor, nontumor lung or frozen PBMC supplied whole RNA that was sequenced unsorted. The donors comprised about 70 untreated early-stage non-small cell lung cancer patients. Study-level findings and limits: Blood carried ubiquitous expanded tumor TCRs more at resection than follow-up.

The CDR3 is 15 amino acids. V dropped 6 bases and J dropped 5; count of bases not matched to a gene: 8. The V gene's germline CDR1 is MNHEY and CDR2 SVGEGT. In its sample, this clonotype was seen a few times. Its antigen remains unknown. The chain carries TRBV6-2 or TRBV6-3 and TRBJ2-7; 12 bases fit TRBD1. Sequenced here: PBMCs, sampled at surgery. The receptor's source is a male donor with early-stage non-small cell lung cancer. The CDR3 reads CASRRPGQGANEQYF. CDR3 coding DNA: TGTGCCAGCAGACGACCGGGACAGGGGGCAAACGAGCAGTACTTC.